This paragraph covers one T cell receptor (beta chain) sequence. Germline V gene data show CDR1 as LNHDA and CDR2 as SQIVND (reference sequence). The CDR3 runs 14 residues. V shed 4 bases and J shed 7 bases, with 14 bases lying between them. This sample stems from a study of Ad26.COV2.S vaccination and SARS-CoV-2 variants. About the research overall: By the intramuscular route, Ad26.COV2.S was given once, or twice 56 days apart.

Libraries were prepared by immunoSEQ multiplex PCR; TCRdb keeps only in-frame clonotypes and omits some of them. Of a few hundred thousand clones in the sample, roughly 84% are singletons; the top ten hold roughly 3.1%. Treatment here: 15 to 20 received Ad26.COV2.S at low or high dose, single or two shots; about 5 received placebo; per-sample allocation not given. Day 63 after the first vaccine or placebo injection was the time point for sampling. The chain is built from TRBV19 and TRBJ1-5; D call uncertain. The sample consisted of peripheral blood, taken in a trial of Ad26.COV2.S vaccine versus placebo. The receptor was derived from a person aged 18-65 years who received the Ad26.COV2.S COVID-19 vaccine or a placebo. The CDR3 DNA reads as TGTGCCAGTAGTACAGCGAACGCCGGCCAGCCCCAGCATTTT. Amino acids: CASSTANAGQPQHF.